This TCR beta chain was identified during a study of blood T cell repertoires in COVID-19 (dated by TCRdb to about 2020). Looking at the study overall: Samples covering the acute and convalescent phases of COVID-19 were provided by collaborators in the United States, Italy and Spain. Subjects who had been exposed to COVID-19, were actively infected with it, or had recovered from it provided the deeply sampled blood TCRbeta repertoires that made up the dataset. The material from the prospective study consisted of cDNA or gDNA derived from T cells, B-cell-depleted T cells, or PBMCs. The samples were drawn from two sources: the first 160 participants of the ongoing ImmuneRACE study, and 1,000 to 1,500 subjects contributed by 6 global collaborators. Sample metadata almost always included a de-identified subject ID, COVID-19 status, age in years and sex. Where available, HLA class I and class II types were taken from metadata supplied by the sample provider and were not determined by assay-based typing. The repertoires were made available in a free public database intended to serve as a resource for research on the immune response to SARS-CoV-2. Study-level results and caveats: Clinical and demographic metadata were provided uncurated, with the amount varying by source and participant.

As for this clone: Its cognate antigen has yet to be identified. Base quality data are lacking; no much larger clone is found one base away.

V loses 5 bases, J loses 6 bases, and the germline ends lie 21 bases apart. Measured from the cysteine to the phenylalanine, the CDR3 is 16 residues long. The DNA shown is the 48-base CDR3, in frame from base 1. In the germline V gene, CDR1 corresponds to SGHTA and CDR2 to FQGNSA. Whole blood was collected in K2EDTA tubes by collaborating institutions according to the institutions' own protocols. For TCRbeta analysis, collaborators shipped samples as frozen whole blood, isolated PBMCs, or DNA extracted from either of those sample types. TCRbeta CDR3 regions were amplified from genomic DNA using the immunoSEQ Assay, a bias-controlled multiplex PCR. On the authors' methods: Within the assay, amplification of reference gene primers was used to estimate how many nucleated cells each sample contained. To quantify the absolute abundance of each unique TCRbeta CDR3 rearrangement, sequence reads were collapsed and filtered. For each sample, productive Simpson clonality was calculated as the square root of Simpson's diversity index across productive rearrangements. Sourced from immuneACCESS, this table was stored by TCRdb with only in-frame sequences that have V and J called. A share of the clones is absent; for the studies checked, an unresolved V gene accounts for under half, and the remainder has no known explanation. The V and J calls and clone size are taken from that table; D and trimming were inferred from the DNA. For this sample the table gives tens of thousands of clones, of which roughly three quarters were detected only once. About 11% of the sample is taken by the ten largest.

The origin of this receptor is a man aged 70-80 years with acute or convalescent COVID-19. Sequenced: peripheral blood. The rearranged segments are TRBV7-2 and TRBJ2-3; the best D guess is TRBD1, with 6 bases matching. The sequenced DNA is TGTGCCAGCAGCCCCCTGGACAGTCCTTCCGCCGATACGCAGTATTTT. Translated, this is CASSPLDSPSADTQYF. Full variable domain (CDR3 extended with the reference TRBV7-2 and TRBJ2-3 proteins): GAGVSQSPSNKVTEKGKDVELRCDPISGHTALYWYRQSLGQGLEFLIYFQGNSAPDKSGLPSDRFSAERTGGSVSTLTIQRTQQEDSAVYLCASSPLDSPSADTQYFGPGTRLTVL.